Shown below are 3 T cell receptor beta chains from a single sample sequenced in a study of patients and donors after allogeneic stem cell transplantation. TCRdb re-derived calls from the RT-PCR reads in MiXCR, one entry per CDR3 protein. This sample has about 160,000 distinct CDR3 sequences, with roughly two fifths found just once. Sequencing was carried out using blood, either unsorted or a sorted T cell fraction (not recorded which). These receptors were obtained from a human donor who was either an allogeneic HSCT recipient or a stem cell or donor lymphocyte infusion donor (not recorded which). It is not recorded whose cells these are; they may come from a transplant donor.

The CDR3 sequence is CASGEFRGPGNQPQHF. The CDR3 nucleotides read TGTGCCAGCGGGGAGTTCAGGGGGCCGGGCAATCAGCCCCAGCATTTT. V is TRBV6-5 and J is TRBJ1-5; TRBD1 agrees at 8 bases. The CDR3 runs to 16 residues. The J segment lost 2 bases and the V segment lost 8 bases, leaving 11 bases of the junction unmatched. The germline gives CDR1 MNHEY, CDR2 SVGAGI.

The rearrangement uses TRBV5-1 and TRBJ1-4; 10 nucleotides line up with TRBD1. Trimming cost V 4 bases and J 8 bases; bases outside gene matches: 8. The CDR3 consists of 15 residues. Per the germline V gene, CDR1 is SGHRS and CDR2 is YFSETQ. CDR3 bases: TGCGCCAGCAGCCCTCAACCGGGACAGGGGGAAAAACTGTTTTTT. Translating gives CASSPQPGQGEKLFF.

This chain uses TRBV13 with TRBJ2-7, with D possibly matching TRBD1 (5 bases). The length of the CDR3 is 12 residues. Per germline, CDR1 PRHDT and CDR2 FYEKMQ (reference sequence). Trimming cost V 5 bases and J 4 bases, with 9 bases left between them. The CDR3 coding sequence is TGTGCCAGCAGCGCCAGGGCTTACGAGCAGTACTTC. This gives the protein CASSARAYEQYF.